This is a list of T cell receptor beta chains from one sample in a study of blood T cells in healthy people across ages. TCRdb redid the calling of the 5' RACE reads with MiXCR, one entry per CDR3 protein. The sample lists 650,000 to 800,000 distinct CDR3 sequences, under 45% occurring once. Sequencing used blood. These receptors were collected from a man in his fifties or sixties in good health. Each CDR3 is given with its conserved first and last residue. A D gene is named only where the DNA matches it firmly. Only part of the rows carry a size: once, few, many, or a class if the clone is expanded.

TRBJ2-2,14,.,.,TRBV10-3,CAISPGTITGELFF,TGTGCCATCAGCCCCGGGACGATCACCGGGGAGCTGTTTTTT
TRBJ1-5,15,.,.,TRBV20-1,CSARGRTASNQPQHF,TGCAGTGCTAGAGGTCGGACAGCAAGCAATCAGCCCCAGCATTTT
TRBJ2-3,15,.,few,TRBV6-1,CASSVGLASTDTQYF,TGTGCCAGCTCAGTCGGGCTAGCTAGCACAGATACGCAGTATTTT
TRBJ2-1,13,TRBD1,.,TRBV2,CASRGQGVGEQFF,TGTGCCAGCAGGGGTCAGGGGGTAGGTGAGCAGTTCTTC
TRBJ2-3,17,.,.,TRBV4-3,CASSPLGQGDFSDAQYF,TGCGCCAGCAGCCCCCTAGGGCAGGGAGATTTTTCAGATGCGCAGTATTTT
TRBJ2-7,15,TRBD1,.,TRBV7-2,CASSLAGTGSNEQYF,TGTGCCAGCAGCCTAGCCGGGACAGGGTCGAACGAGCAGTACTTC
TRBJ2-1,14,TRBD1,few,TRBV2,CASSDYRGHTEQFF,TGTGCCAGCAGTGACTACAGGGGGCATACTGAGCAGTTCTTC
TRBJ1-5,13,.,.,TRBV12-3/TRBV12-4,CASSRGRDQPQHF,TGTGCCAGCAGTCGGGGTCGAGATCAGCCCCAGCATTTT
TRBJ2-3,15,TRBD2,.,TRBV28,CASEASGGSTDTQYF,TGTGCATCGGAGGCTAGCGGGGGGAGCACAGATACGCAGTATTTT
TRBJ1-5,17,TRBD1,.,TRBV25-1,CASSEYLVGTVNRPQHF,TGTGCCAGCAGTGAATATTTAGTAGGGACAGTCAATCGGCCCCAGCATTTT
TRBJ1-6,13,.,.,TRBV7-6,CASSFQQGSPLHF,TGTGCCAGCAGCTTTCAACAGGGTTCACCCCTCCACTTT
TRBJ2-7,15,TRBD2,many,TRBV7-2,CASTIGGLAGGEQYF,TGTGCCAGCACGATAGGGGGACTAGCGGGGGGTGAGCAGTACTTC
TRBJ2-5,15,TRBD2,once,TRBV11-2,CASSLTAGGSETQYF,TGTGCCAGCAGCCTGACAGCGGGGGGGTCTGAGACCCAGTACTTC
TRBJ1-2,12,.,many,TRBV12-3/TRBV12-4,CASSQGNYGYTF,TGTGCCAGCAGTCAGGGGAACTATGGCTACACCTTC
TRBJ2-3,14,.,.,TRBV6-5,CAGNQAGPHHTQYF,TGTGCCGGCAACCAGGCCGGGCCACACCATACGCAGTATTTT
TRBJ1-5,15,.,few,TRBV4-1,CASSQEGMANQPQHF,TGCGCCAGCAGCCAAGAAGGGATGGCAAATCAGCCCCAGCATTTT
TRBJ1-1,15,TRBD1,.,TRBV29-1,CSAEGGQPLNTEAFF,TGCAGCGCCGAAGGGGGACAGCCTCTGAACACTGAAGCTTTCTTT
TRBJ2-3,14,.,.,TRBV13,CASTLGTAGDTQYF,TGTGCCAGCACCCTGGGGACGGCTGGGGATACGCAGTATTTT
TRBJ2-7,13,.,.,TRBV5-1,CAGSLGQSYEQYF,TGCGCCGGCAGCTTGGGGCAGTCCTACGAGCAGTACTTC
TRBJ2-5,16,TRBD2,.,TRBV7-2,CASGPGTSGGSETQYF,TGTGCCAGCGGCCCAGGGACTAGCGGGGGTTCAGAGACCCAGTACTTC
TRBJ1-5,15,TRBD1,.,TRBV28,CASSPGGTGVQPQHF,TGTGCCAGCAGCCCAGGAGGGACAGGGGTTCAGCCCCAGCATTTT
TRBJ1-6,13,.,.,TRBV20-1,CSAKTTGDSPLHF,TGCAGTGCTAAGACGACAGGTGATTCACCCCTCCACTTT
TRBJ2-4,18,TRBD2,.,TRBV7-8,CASSDRGLAGLAKNIQYF,TGTGCCAGCAGCGACCGGGGACTAGCGGGACTAGCCAAAAACATTCAGTACTTC
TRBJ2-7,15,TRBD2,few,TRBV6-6,CASSYPGTSGYEQYF,TGTGCCAGCAGTTACCCCGGGACTAGCGGATACGAGCAGTACTTC
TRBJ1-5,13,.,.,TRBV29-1,CSVVSNPNQPQHF,TGCAGCGTTGTGTCGAACCCTAATCAGCCCCAGCATTTT
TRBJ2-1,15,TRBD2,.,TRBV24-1,CATSGTSGGYNEQFF,TGTGCCACCAGTGGAACTAGCGGGGGGTACAATGAGCAGTTCTTC
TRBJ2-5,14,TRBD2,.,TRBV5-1,CASSPGGMKETQYF,TGCGCCAGCAGCCCGGGGGGTATGAAAGAGACCCAGTACTTC
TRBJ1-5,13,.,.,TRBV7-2,CASSSTSVQPQHF,TGTGCCAGCAGCTCCACCTCGGTACAGCCCCAGCATTTT
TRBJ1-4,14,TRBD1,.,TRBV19,CASSQTGSNEKLFF,TGTGCCAGTAGTCAGACAGGGAGTAATGAAAAACTGTTTTTT
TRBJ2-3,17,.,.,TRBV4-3,CASSQDSWTASFGTQYF,TGCGCCAGCAGCCAAGACTCCTGGACAGCCTCCTTTGGTACGCAGTATTTT
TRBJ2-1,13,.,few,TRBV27,CASSSSPSTEQFF,TGTGCCAGCAGTTCCTCCCCCTCAACGGAGCAGTTCTTC
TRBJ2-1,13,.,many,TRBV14,CASSQVDQSPQFF,TGTGCCAGCAGCCAAGTGGATCAAAGTCCGCAGTTCTTC
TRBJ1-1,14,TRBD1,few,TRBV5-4,CASSWDRANTEAFF,TGTGCCAGCAGCTGGGACAGGGCGAACACTGAAGCTTTCTTT
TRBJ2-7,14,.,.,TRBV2,CASNSAVVRDEQYF,TGTGCCAGCAACAGTGCCGTGGTTCGGGACGAGCAGTACTTC
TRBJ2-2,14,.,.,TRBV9,CASSINGGTGELFF,TGTGCCAGCAGCATAAACGGGGGAACCGGGGAGCTGTTTTTT
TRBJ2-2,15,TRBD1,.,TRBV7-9,CASSSRKGATGELFF,TGTGCCAGCAGCTCTCGGAAGGGGGCCACCGGGGAGCTGTTTTTT
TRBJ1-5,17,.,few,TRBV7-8,CASSSLAQPTKDQPQHF,TGTGCCAGCAGCTCCCTGGCGCAGCCAACAAAGGATCAGCCCCAGCATTTT
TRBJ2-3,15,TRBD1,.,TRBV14,CASSQPGQGLYTQYF,TGTGCCAGCAGCCAACCGGGACAGGGACTCTATACGCAGTATTTT
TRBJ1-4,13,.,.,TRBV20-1,CSAPGLVCEKLFF,TGCAGTGCCCCGGGACTTGTATGTGAAAAACTGTTTTTT